Listed here are 15 T cell receptor beta chains from one sample, sequenced in a study of shared clonotypes between healthy human individuals. TCRdb keeps only in-frame clones here, not all; method: immunoSEQ multiplex PCR. The sample yields about 2.4 million clones, over 85% seen once. Sequenced sample: naive CD4+ T cells sorted from blood. Subset noted: CD45RA+ positively selected. The receptors shown here come from a man between 18 and 29 years old in good health.

This sequence joins TRBV25-1 and TRBJ2-1; TRBD2 matches 8 bases. CDR3 length: 15 residues. Germline V gene lookup returns CDR1 MGHDK and CDR2 SYGVNS. The V segment lost 5 bases and the J segment 5 bases; nucleotides outside the gene matches: 8. Here the CDR3 reads CASSSWTAGDNEQFF. The CDR3 nucleotides are TGTGCCAGCAGTTCGTGGACAGCGGGGGACAATGAGCAGTTCTTC.

The chain combines TRBV9 with TRBJ2-5, with D maybe TRBD2 (6 bases). Germline CDR1 SGDLS, CDR2 YYNGEE. Trimming left V 0 bases short and J 7 bases short, with 16 bases between. This CDR3 region has 15 residues. The CDR3 loop reads CASSVESGDSGTQYF. In DNA form, the CDR3 reads TGTGCCAGCAGCGTAGAATCGGGGGATTCGGGGACCCAGTACTTC. Combining the CDR3 with reference TRBV9 and TRBJ2-5 gives the whole variable domain DSGVTQTPKHLITATGQRVTLRCSPRSGDLSVYWYQQSLDQGLQFLIQYYNGEERAKGNILERFSAQQFPDLHSELNLSSLELGDSALYFCASSVESGDSGTQYFGPGTRLLVL.

In regard to this clone: Other DNA sequences from this sample encode an identical CDR3 as well. The chain has TRBV4-1 and TRBJ2-5; 14 bases map to TRBD2. Trimming removed 1 base from V and 5 bases from J; junction bases left unmatched: 0. CDR1 is MGHRA, CDR2 YSYEKL, per germline. The CDR3 is 15 amino acids. The CDR3 region is CASSQGLAGGETQYF. The CDR3 region has the DNA TGCGCCAGCAGCCAAGGACTAGCGGGGGGGGAGACCCAGTACTTC.

DNA of the CDR3: TGTGCCAGTCACCCCCCAGGACAGCGCAATCAGCCCCAGCATTTT. It codes for CASHPPGQRNQPQHF. The chain has TRBV19 and TRBJ1-5, with D possibly matching TRBD1 (6 bases). The CDR3 extends over 15 amino acids. Trimming took 8 bases from V and 2 from J, leaving 16 bases between them. In germline, CDR1 is LNHDA, CDR2 SQIVND (reference sequence). The whole variable domain, filled in from reference TRBV19 and TRBJ1-5, reads DGGITQSPKYLFRKEGQNVTLSCEQNLNHDAMYWYRQDPGQGLRLIYYSQIVNDFQKGDIAEGYSVSREKKESFPLTVTSAQKNPTAFYLCASHPPGQRNQPQHFGDGTRLSIL.

CDR3 residues: CASSWGLRTYEQYF. CDR3 DNA: TGTGCCAGCAGCTGGGGGCTGAGGACCTACGAGCAGTACTTC. The chain employs TRBV27 and TRBJ2-7, with a tentative D call TRBD1 (6 bases). Per the germline V gene, CDR1 is MNHEY and CDR2 is SMNVEV (reference sequence). V was pared by 6 bases and J by 2 bases, with 14 bases between. This CDR3 has 14 amino acids.

CDR3 amino acids: CASRLAQRGLEDTQYF. The CDR3 DNA reads TGTGCAAGTCGCTTAGCGCAGCGGGGGCTGGAAGATACGCAGTATTTT. The chain employs TRBV12-2 and TRBJ2-3; the table's D call of TRBD2 was not tested on the DNA. TRBV12-2 is a pseudogene segment. This CDR3 region has 16 residues.

The chain uses TRBV9 and TRBJ2-3, with D perhaps TRBD2 (5 bases). This CDR3 is built from 16 residues. Trimming left V 4 bases short and J 1 base short, with 16 bases between. Germline V lookup: CDR1 SGDLS, CDR2 YYNGEE. As DNA, the CDR3 is TGTGCCAGCAGCCTCGGGCCCGGAGGCGGCACAGATACGCAGTATTTT. Its protein is CASSLGPGGGTDTQYF.

The CDR3 DNA sequence: TGTGCCAGCAGGGGAAGACAGGGGGTGTCCTACAATGAGCAGTTCTTC. This encodes CASRGRQGVSYNEQFF. The V and J genes are TRBV6-6 and TRBJ2-1; TRBD1 aligns across 9 bases. Germline V gene lookup returns CDR1 MNHNY and CDR2 SVGAGI (reference sequence). The junction had 7 bases not matched to a gene; V was cut back by 6 bases and J by 1 base. The CDR3 length is 16 residues.

The V and J genes are TRBV7-2 and TRBJ2-6; D is unclear. V was clipped by 5 bases and J by 6 bases, with 17 bases between them. The germline V gene has CDR1 SGHTA and CDR2 FQGNSA. The CDR3 contains 16 residues. CDR3 sequence: CASSPGVGFLANVLTF. As DNA, the CDR3 is TGTGCCAGCAGCCCAGGTGTAGGGTTTCTGGCCAACGTCCTGACTTTC.

This clone was recorded only once. V is TRBV5-8 and J is TRBJ1-5; D is unclear. V dropped 4 bases and J dropped 2 bases, with 13 bases sitting between them. This CDR3 is built from 15 residues. Looked up from germline, CDR1 is SGHTS and CDR2 is YDEGEE. In nucleotides, the CDR3 is TGTGCCAGCAGCCTGGACCCGTGGGGCAATCAGCCCCAGCATTTT. Its translation is CASSLDPWGNQPQHF.

This rearrangement joins TRBV5-6 to TRBJ2-1; D might be TRBD2 (7 bases). Germline CDR1 SGHDT, CDR2 YYEEEE. This CDR3 has 15 amino acids. V dropped 0 bases and J dropped 5 bases, with 12 bases sitting between them. For the CDR3, the DNA is TGTGCCAGCAGCTTGGGAGGGGGGGCCGACAATGAGCAGTTCTTC. Translated: CASSLGGGADNEQFF.

The chain combines TRBV30 with TRBJ2-7, with D perhaps matching TRBD2 (6 bases). Trimming shortened V by 0 bases and J by 0 bases, and 12 bases separated the two germline ends. The CDR3 length is 15 residues. The germline V gene encodes CDR1 GTSNPN and CDR2 SVGIG (reference sequence). CDR3 in amino acids: CAWSVMGGTSYEQYF. Written as DNA, the CDR3 is TGTGCCTGGAGTGTTATGGGGGGTACCTCCTACGAGCAGTACTTC. The full variable domain, completed using reference TRBV30 and TRBJ2-7, is SQTIHQWPATLVQPVGSPLSLECTVEGTSNPNLYWYRQAAGRGLQLLFYSVGIGQISSEVPQNLSASRPQDRQFILSSKKLLLSDSGFYLCAWSVMGGTSYEQYFGPGTRLTVT.

The sample holds a few counts of this clone. Other nucleotide sequences in the sample specify the same CDR3. The chain carries TRBV5-1 and TRBJ1-2, with TRBD1 matching over 10 bases. The CDR3 length is 13 residues. V shed 3 bases and J 6 bases; nucleotides not matched to a gene: 2. Germline loops: CDR1 SGHRS, CDR2 YFSETQ. The CDR3 loop reads CASSSGQGDGYTF. As DNA, the CDR3 is TGCGCCAGCAGCTCCGGACAGGGGGATGGCTACACCTTC.

Turning to this clone: This sample includes further DNA sequences coding for the same CDR3. The chain couples TRBV10-3 to TRBJ1-1, with D possibly matching TRBD1 (5 bases). The V end was cut by 5 bases, the J end by 3 bases, with 10 bases between. The germline V gene encodes CDR1 ENHRY and CDR2 SYGVKD. CDR3 size: 13 residues. The CDR3 bases are TGTGCCATCAGTCGGACCAGGGACACTGAAGCTTTCTTT. It translates to CAISRTRDTEAFF.

This chain links TRBV29-1 with TRBJ2-2; perhaps TRBD1 as D (6 bases). The length of the CDR3 is 14 residues. V lost 7 bases to trimming and J lost 3 bases, with 15 bases between them. Looked up from germline, CDR1 is SQVTM and CDR2 is ANQGSEA. The CDR3 DNA reads as TGCAGCGCCGGTCCAGGGGCGCACACCGGGGAGCTGTTTTTT. It is translated as CSAGPGAHTGELFF.